Reported below is one T cell receptor (beta chain). The specificity of this receptor is unknown. Within one base of it there is no much larger clone, and no base qualities were kept. Sequencing of TCRB CDR3 was done on genomic DNA with the immunoSEQ assay. Under the source paper's analysis protocol: Only a few patient CD8+ clones larger than 1% matched published virus-specific TCRB sequences when compared against them. Nothing other than productive TCRB rearrangements was included in the analyses. Clonality was expressed as a Shannon entropy-based productive clonality index, with each clone defined by a unique TCRB CDR3 sequence. Repertoire overlap between two samples was calculated from the template counts of each clone relative to total templates per sample. V-gene usage from TCRB sequencing and V-gene usage measured by flow cytometry were correlated (Spearman r of approximately 0.62). The source is immuneACCESS, and TCRdb retained only in-frame sequences with V and J called. Part of the clones is not carried over; for the studies checked, unresolved V genes explain less than half of this, and the remainder is unexplained. V, J and clone size are taken as reported in that table, and D and trimming were inferred from the DNA itself. The sample yields some 30,000 clones; around 86% were counted once. Jointly, the top ten make up around 8.2% of the sample.

This entry is derived from a study of somatic mutations in cytotoxic T cells in rheumatoid arthritis (dated by TCRdb to about 2017). About the full investigation: Patient peripheral blood (under 31 ml EDTA) was drawn right after diagnosis and before any treatment started. Some V beta antibody-stained T-cell populations were flow-sorted on a FACSAria II or Sony SH800 at nearly 100% purity, and sorted V beta1+ cells also underwent TCRB sequencing. Whether expanded CD8+ T-cell clones in untreated, newly diagnosed rheumatoid arthritis carry somatic mutations was the study question, and clonality was characterized with TCRB deep sequencing. For some 68 rheumatoid arthritis patients and approximately 20 healthy controls, TCRB deep sequencing was carried out. Median age was essentially the same in the patient group and the control group.

From cysteine to phenylalanine, the CDR3 is 14 amino acids long. Here the CDR3 DNA is all that survives: 42 bases in frame from base 1. V is cut back by 4 bases and J by 3 bases, with 2 bases in the junction unmatched. CDR1 and CDR2, per the germline V gene, are SGHRS and YFSETQ. Paper-wide results and their limitations: The expanded CD8+ clones had unknown antigen targets, and not appearing in virus-specific databases did not rule out that they were virus-specific. CD8+ T-cell clonality did not differ significantly between rheumatoid arthritis patients and age-matched healthy controls. The finding that TRBV07 was slightly underrepresented in patients was left unadjusted for multiple comparisons. Healthy controls showed no age-related increase in CD8+ clonality, whereas patients did (Spearman r=0.49). Several identical CD8+ TCRB sequences were found in both blood and synovial fluid, and in about an eighth of the roughly 60 patients the largest CD8+ clone exceeded 20% of CD8+ cells.

On an AutoMACS, CD4+ and CD8+ cells were isolated via positive magnetic bead selection, and their purity was verified by flow cytometry. Initial screening for clonal expansions relied on flow cytometry with a TCR V beta antibody panel, after which sorted CD8+ fractions underwent TCRB deep sequencing for characterization. Peripheral blood mononuclear cells were isolated by Ficoll-Paque PLUS density gradient separation. Nucleospin Tissue or Tissue XS kits were used to extract DNA from CD4-enriched, CD8-enriched or PBMC samples, and a Qubit 2.0 fluorometer was used for quantification. Sequencing was performed on CD8+ T cells sorted from blood. The rearrangement combines TRBV5-1 with TRBJ2-4; the junction holds 9 bases that match TRBD1. The receptor's source is an adult with rheumatoid arthritis. The CDR3 has the sequence CASSLGQGKNIQYF. The base sequence is TGCGCCAGCAGCCTGGGACAGGGCAAAAACATTCAGTACTTC.